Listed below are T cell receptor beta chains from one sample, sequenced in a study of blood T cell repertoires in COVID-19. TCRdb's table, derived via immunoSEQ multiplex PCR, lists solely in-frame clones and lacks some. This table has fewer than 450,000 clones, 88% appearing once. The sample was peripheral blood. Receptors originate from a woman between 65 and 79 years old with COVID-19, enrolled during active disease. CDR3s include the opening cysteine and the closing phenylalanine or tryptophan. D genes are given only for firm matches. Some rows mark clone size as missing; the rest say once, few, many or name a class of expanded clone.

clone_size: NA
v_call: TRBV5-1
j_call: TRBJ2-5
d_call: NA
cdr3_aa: CASSFRVAETQYF
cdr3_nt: TGCGCCAGCAGCTTTCGTGTGGCAGAGACCCAGTACTTC

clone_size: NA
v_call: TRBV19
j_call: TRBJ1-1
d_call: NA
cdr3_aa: CASNPGRNTEAFF
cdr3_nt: TGTGCCAGTAACCCGGGAAGGAACACTGAAGCTTTCTTT

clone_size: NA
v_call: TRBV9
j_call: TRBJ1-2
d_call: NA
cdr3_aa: CASTEQNPGAGYTF
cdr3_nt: TGTGCCAGCACCGAACAAAACCCAGGGGCCGGCTACACCTTC

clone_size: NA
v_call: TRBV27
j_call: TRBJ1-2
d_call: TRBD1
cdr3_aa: CASSLTGVYGYTF
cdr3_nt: TGTGCCAGCAGTTTAACAGGGGTCTATGGCTACACCTTC

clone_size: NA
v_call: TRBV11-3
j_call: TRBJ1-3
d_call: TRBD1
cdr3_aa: CASSLEGDRGPNTIYF
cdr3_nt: TGTGCCAGCAGCTTAGAAGGGGACAGGGGACCGAACACCATATATTTT

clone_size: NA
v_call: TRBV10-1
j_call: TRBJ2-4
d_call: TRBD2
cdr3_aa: CASSELGRENIQYF
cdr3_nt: TGCGCCAGCAGTGAGCTAGGGAGGGAAAACATTCAGTACTTC

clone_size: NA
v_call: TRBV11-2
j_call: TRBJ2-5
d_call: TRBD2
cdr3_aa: CASRSPGLAGFQETQYF
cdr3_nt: TGTGCCAGCAGATCCCCGGGACTAGCGGGCTTCCAAGAGACCCAGTACTTC

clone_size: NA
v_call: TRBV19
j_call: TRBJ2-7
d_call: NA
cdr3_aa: CASSIGLEQYF
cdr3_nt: TGTGCCAGTAGTATAGGGCTTGAGCAGTACTTC

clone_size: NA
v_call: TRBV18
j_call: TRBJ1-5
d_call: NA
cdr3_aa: CASSSYDQPQHF
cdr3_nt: TGTGCCAGCTCATCCTACGATCAGCCCCAGCATTTT

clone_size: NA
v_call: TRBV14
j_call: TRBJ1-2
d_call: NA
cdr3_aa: CASSQGGYARYGYTF
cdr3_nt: TGTGCCAGCAGCCAAGGAGGCTACGCCAGATATGGCTACACCTTC

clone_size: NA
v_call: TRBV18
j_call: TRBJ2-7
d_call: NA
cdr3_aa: CASSPPFSHEQYF
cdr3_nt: TGTGCCAGCTCACCACCGTTTAGCCACGAGCAGTACTTC

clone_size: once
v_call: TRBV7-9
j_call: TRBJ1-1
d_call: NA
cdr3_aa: CASSLRGLPLNTEAFF
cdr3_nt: TGTGCCAGCAGCTTAAGGGGATTGCCCCTGAACACTGAAGCTTTCTTT

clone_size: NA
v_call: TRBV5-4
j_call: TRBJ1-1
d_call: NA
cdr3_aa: CASSFSGVVEAFF
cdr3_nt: TGTGCCAGCAGCTTTTCAGGGGTAGTCGAAGCTTTCTTT

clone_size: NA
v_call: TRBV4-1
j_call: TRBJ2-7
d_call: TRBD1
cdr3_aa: CASSLYRQGAYEQYF
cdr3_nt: TGCGCCAGCAGCCTATACAGACAGGGAGCCTACGAGCAGTACTTC

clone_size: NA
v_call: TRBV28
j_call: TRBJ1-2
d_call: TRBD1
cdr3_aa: CASRTGGYSIYGYTF
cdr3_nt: TGTGCCAGCCGGACAGGGGGCTATAGTATCTATGGCTACACCTTC

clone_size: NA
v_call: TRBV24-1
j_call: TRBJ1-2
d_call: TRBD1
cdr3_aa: CATSDTRQGANYGYTF
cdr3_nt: TGTGCCACCAGTGACACAAGACAGGGAGCTAACTATGGCTACACCTTC

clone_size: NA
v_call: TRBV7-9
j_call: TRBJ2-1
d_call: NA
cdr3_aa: CASSLLFRGAYNEQFF
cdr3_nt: TGTGCCAGCAGCTTATTGTTCAGGGGTGCCTACAATGAGCAGTTCTTC

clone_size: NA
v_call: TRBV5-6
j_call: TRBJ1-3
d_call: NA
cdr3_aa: CASSLAAEGTGNTIYF
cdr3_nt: TGTGCCAGCAGCTTGGCCGCGGAGGGCACTGGAAACACCATATATTTT

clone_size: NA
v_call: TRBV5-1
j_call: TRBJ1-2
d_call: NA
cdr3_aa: CASSYLGSSYGYTF
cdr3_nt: TGCGCCAGCAGCTACCTAGGAAGCTCCTATGGCTACACCTTC

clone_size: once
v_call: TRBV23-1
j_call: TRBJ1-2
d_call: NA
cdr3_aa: CASSQGQGYDYGYTF
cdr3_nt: TGCGCCAGCAGTCAAGGTCAGGGGTACGACTATGGCTACACCTTC

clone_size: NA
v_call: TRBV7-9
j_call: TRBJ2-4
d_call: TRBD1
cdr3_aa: CASSPTGGQLAKNIQYF
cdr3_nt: TGTGCCAGCAGCCCAACAGGGGGCCAGTTAGCCAAAAACATTCAGTACTTC

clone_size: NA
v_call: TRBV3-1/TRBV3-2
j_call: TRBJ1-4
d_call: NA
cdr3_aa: CASSQDRGGYATNEKLFF
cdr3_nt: TGTGCCAGCAGCCAAGATCGGGGGGGGTATGCAACTAATGAAAAACTGTTTTTT

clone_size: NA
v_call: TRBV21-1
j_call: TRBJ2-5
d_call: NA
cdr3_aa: CASSKLLRQETQYF
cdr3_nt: TGTGCCAGCAGCAAACTCCTGAGACAAGAGACCCAGTACTTC

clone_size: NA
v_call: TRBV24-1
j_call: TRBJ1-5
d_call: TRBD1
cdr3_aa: CATSDTGTGGQGNQPQHF
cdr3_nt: TGTGCCACCAGTGATACCGGGACAGGGGGCCAGGGCAATCAGCCCCAGCATTTT

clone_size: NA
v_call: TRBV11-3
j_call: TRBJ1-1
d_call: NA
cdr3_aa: CASSLDGREGNTEAFF
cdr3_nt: TGTGCCAGCAGCTTAGATGGCAGGGAAGGGAACACTGAAGCTTTCTTT

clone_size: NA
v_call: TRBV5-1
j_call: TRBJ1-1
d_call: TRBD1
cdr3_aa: CASSADRGYTEAFF
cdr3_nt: TGCGCCAGCAGCGCGGACAGGGGGTACACTGAAGCTTTCTTT

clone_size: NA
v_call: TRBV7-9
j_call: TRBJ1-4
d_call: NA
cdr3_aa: CASSLAQGEKLFF
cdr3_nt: TGTGCCAGCAGCTTAGCCCAGGGTGAAAAACTGTTTTTT

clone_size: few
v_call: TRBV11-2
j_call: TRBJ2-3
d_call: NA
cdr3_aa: CASSSQTGRTDTQYF
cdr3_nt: TGTGCCAGCAGCTCCCAGACAGGTCGCACAGATACGCAGTATTTT

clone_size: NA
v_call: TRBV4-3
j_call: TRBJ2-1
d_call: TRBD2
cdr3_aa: CASSQDSGAGGLNEQFF
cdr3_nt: TGCGCCAGCAGCCAAGATTCGGGAGCGGGGGGCCTGAATGAGCAGTTCTTC

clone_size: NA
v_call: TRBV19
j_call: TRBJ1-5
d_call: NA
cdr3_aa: CASSIPHQGNQPQHF
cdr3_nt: TGTGCCAGTAGTATCCCCCACCAGGGGAATCAGCCCCAGCATTTT